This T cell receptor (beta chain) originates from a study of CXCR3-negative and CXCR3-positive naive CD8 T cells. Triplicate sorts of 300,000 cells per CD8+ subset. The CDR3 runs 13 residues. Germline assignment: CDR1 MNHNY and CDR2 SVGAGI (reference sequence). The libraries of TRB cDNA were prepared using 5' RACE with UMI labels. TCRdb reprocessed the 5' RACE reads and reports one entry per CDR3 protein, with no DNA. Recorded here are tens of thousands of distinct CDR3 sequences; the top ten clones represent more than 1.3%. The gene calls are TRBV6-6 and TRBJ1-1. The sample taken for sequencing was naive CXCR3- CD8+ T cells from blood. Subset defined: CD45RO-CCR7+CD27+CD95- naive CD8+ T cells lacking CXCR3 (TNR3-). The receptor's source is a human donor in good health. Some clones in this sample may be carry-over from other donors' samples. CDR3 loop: CASSLHESPEAFF.